This record looks at one T cell receptor (beta chain) sequence and its context. Data came from immunoSEQ multiplex PCR; TCRdb stores just in-frame clones and leaves some out. The sample lists 230,000 or so clones, about 85% seen once, with just over 6.5% in the top ten. Everyone who took part was roughly 18 to 89 years old, and they came from 24 US areas. In assigning cohorts, the study relied on participant-reported clinical history. The CDR3 is 17 amino acids. Per germline, CDR1 SGHVS and CDR2 FNYEAQ. Germline trimming cut 1 base from V and 9 bases from J; bases unmatched to any gene: 11. These data belong to a study of blood T cell repertoires in COVID-19.

Sample: PBMCs or T cells enriched from blood (not recorded which). The receptor was isolated from a woman between 50 and 59 years old who had been exposed to COVID-19. The V and J genes are TRBV7-6 and TRBJ2-3, with 12 bases identical to TRBD2. CDR3 protein: CASSLVASPGLAGTQYF. The CDR3 nucleotides are TGTGCCAGCAGCTTAGTTGCTTCTCCCGGACTAGCGGGAACGCAGTATTTT.